The clone carrying this TCR beta chain has a count of ten or more. V shed 8 bases and J 2 bases; nucleotides not matched to a gene: 8. The CDR3 loop spans 15 amino acids. Germline assignment: CDR1 KGHDR and CDR2 SFDVKD. The library had UMIs added by 3' ligation of an oligonucleotide to TCR cDNA. RNA was extracted from 2.5 to 3 ml of whole blood of healthy adults. Cells were not sorted; total RNA input targeted about 1 to 1000 ng. The sample comes from a study of naive and memory T cell subsets. The SP2 primer and nested alpha and beta constant region primers amplified ligated cDNA in four rounds. For blood and skin samples, reverse transcription used TCR alpha and beta constant primers. TCRdb reprocessed the 5' RACE reads with MiXCR, giving one entry per CDR3 protein. The table shows 48,000 or so distinct CDR3 sequences, with 4.7% occurring only once.

The receptor's source is a female donor in good health. V usage is TRBV24-1 and J usage is TRBJ2-5; 9 nucleotides line up with TRBD1. The CDR3 sequence: CATNDGGQGQETQYF. The CDR3 DNA sequence: TGTGCCACCAACGACGGAGGACAGGGGCAAGAGACCCAGTACTTC.